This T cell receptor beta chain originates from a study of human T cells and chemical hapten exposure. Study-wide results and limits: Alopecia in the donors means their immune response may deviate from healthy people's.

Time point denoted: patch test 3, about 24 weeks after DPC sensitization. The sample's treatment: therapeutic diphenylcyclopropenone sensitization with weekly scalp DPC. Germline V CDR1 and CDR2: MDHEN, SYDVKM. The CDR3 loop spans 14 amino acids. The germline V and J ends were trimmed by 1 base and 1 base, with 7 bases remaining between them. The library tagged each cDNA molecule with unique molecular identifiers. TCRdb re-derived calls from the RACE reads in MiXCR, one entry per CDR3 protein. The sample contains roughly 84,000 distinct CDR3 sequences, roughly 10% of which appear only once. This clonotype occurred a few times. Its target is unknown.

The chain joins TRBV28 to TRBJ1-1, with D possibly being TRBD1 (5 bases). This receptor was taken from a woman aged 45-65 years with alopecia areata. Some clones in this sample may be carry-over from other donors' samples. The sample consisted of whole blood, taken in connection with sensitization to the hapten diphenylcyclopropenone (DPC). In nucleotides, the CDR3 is TGTGCCAGCAGTTTATACGGGGGGAACACTGAAGCTTTCTTT. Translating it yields CASSLYGGNTEAFF.